The TCR beta chain under discussion was sequenced for a study of blood T cell repertoires in COVID-19. Study details: In each case, the material was cDNA or gDNA derived from T cells, B-cell-depleted T cells, or PBMCs.

This CDR3 is built from 15 residues. V gave up 3 bases and J gave up 0 bases, with 11 bases separating them. From germline, CDR1 is KGHSH and CDR2 LQKENI. Generated by immunoSEQ multiplex PCR, the TCRdb table keeps only in-frame clones and is missing some. The sample yields 80,000 to 100,000 clones, 90% seen once. This chain joins TRBV18 and TRBJ1-1, with D possibly being TRBD1 (5 bases). What was sequenced was peripheral blood. The receptor's source is a human donor with active COVID-19. The donor label of this sample is uncertain. The CDR3 here is CASSPDRGVNTEAFF. CDR3 nucleotides: TGTGCCAGCTCACCCGACCGGGGGGTGAACACTGAAGCTTTCTTT.